This note documents a single T cell receptor beta chain sequence. Its antigen remains unknown. This CDR3 is built from 15 residues. The germline gives CDR1 MNHEY, CDR2 SVGAGI. These data originate in a study of blood T cells in healthy people across ages. Alongside a J-beta primer mix, a sample-barcoded 5' primer served in a second PCR lasting about 7 to 12 cycles. The template-switch adaptor, which had 12 random nucleotides, put a tag on each cDNA molecule. Each single sample gave us at least 2.5 million CDR3-containing paired-end reads. TCRdb called the 5' RACE reads again in MiXCR, with one record for every CDR3 protein. The repertoire has 1.5 million or so distinct CDR3 sequences, approximately 43% of them found once; the top ten carry over 3.5%. Whole-study results and caveats: Long-lived donors carried more naive CD4+ cells and greater diversity than aged donors.

The material sequenced was blood. The chain links TRBV6-5 to TRBJ2-7; either TRBD1 or TRBD2 may fit D (6 bases each). The J call could be wrong; TRBJ2-5 is a better fit for the DNA end. The receptor's source is a young woman in good health. The CDR3 nucleotides read TGTGCCAGCAGTTATGGAGGGGGGCCCGGGGAGACCCAGTACTTC. Amino acid sequence: CASSYGGGPGETQYF.